This record concerns one TCR beta chain sequence. This clone occurred a few times. Its antigen is currently not known. The input lacks base qualities; no much larger clone sits a single base away. The source of the sample is a study of shared T cell receptors in the human thymus (dated by TCRdb to the early 2020s). For context, the study as a whole: The study examined how the human thymus generates shared, self-reactive T-cell receptor alpha chains.

Unmatched junction bases come to 4, with V trimmed by 1 base and J by 5 bases. The CDR3 goes from the cysteine to the phenylalanine over 15 residues. The kept DNA is CDR3 alone, 45 bases in frame from the first base. From the germline V gene, CDR1 is LGHNA and CDR2 is YSLEER. The library was made by the immunoSEQ multiplex PCR assay. TCRdb's version of the immuneACCESS table is confined to in-frame rearrangements and falls short of the full clone set. An unresolved V gene accounts for under half of the shortfall where checked; the remainder is of unknown origin. This sample comprises hundreds of thousands of clones, more than 70% of them detected only once. Of the sample, about 0.0094% is held by the ten largest clones. The data were also submitted as part of a second study, on human thymus T cells. According to the second study: The donors were immunologically healthy infants in Finland who had open corrective cardiac surgery for congenital heart defects. Thymus tissue was collected as surgical resects that were removed during corrective cardiac surgery. Both the thymic and the peripheral blood repertoires appeared to show biased V and J gene segment usage. The related research found that thymic TCR repertoires overlapped highly between unrelated individuals. The study described the TCR alpha and beta repertoires in roughly 8 infant thymus samples and a few matching peripheral blood samples. The infant donors were about 7 to 244 days old, and the cohort included over five males and two females. Thymocytes were released mechanically from tissue and stored at -70 °C as pellets of roughly 9-32 million cells. A QIAsymphony instrument was used to extract genomic DNA from frozen cell pellets. TCRB and TCRAD loci were amplified from a standardized quantity of quality-controlled genomic DNA using the immunoSEQ multiplex PCR assay. The V(D)J region was spanned by amplicons of a length sufficient to cover the CDR3 and to identify V and J genes. Through the commercial immunoSEQ service, the amplicons were sequenced on an Illumina platform. Primer bias and sequencing errors were corrected as previously described, and TCRAD and TCRB were defined on the basis of the IMGT database. Repertoires were analysed with immunoSEQ Analyzer 3.0 and VDJTools, covering basic statistics, V/J segment usage, diversity estimates, rarefaction and pairwise overlap. Diversity was estimated using the Chao1, ChaoE, Efron-Thisted, Shannon and inverse Simpson indices, and was also estimated on datasets down-sampled to the size of the smallest sample. Repertoire overlap was determined by strict matching of CDR3 nucleotide sequence, V gene and J gene, and Jaccard-based multidimensional scaling clustering was applied. On average, approximately 800,000 unique TCRB clonotypes were obtained from thymus samples, compared with 70,000 to 100,000 from blood samples.

The receptor comes from a boy under three years old with a congenital heart defect. Donor details come from another sample of the same person, matched by shared clones. The sequence joins TRBV4-3 to TRBJ2-2; 7 nucleotides in the junction match TRBD2. Input material: thymocytes. The DNA sequence follows: TGCGCCAGCAGCCAAGGGGGGGAGGGAACCGGGGAGCTGTTTTTT. Its translation reads: CASSQGGEGTGELFF.